The 2 T cell receptor beta chains listed next were all sequenced from one sample in a study of blood T cell repertoires in COVID-19. Repertoires were generated with immunoSEQ multiplex PCR, while TCRdb's copy carries only in-frame clones and drops some. The repertoire holds 210,000 or so clones, roughly 76% seen once, with around 5% in the top ten. The sequencing sample was made of peripheral blood. All receptors derive from a human donor in a cohort sampled during active COVID-19.

This clone was seen only a few times. The CDR3 here is CASSRELPTGGDIYGYTF. CDR3 nucleotide sequence: TGCGCCAGCAGCCGGGAGCTTCCCACAGGGGGCGATATCTATGGCTACACCTTC. The chain joins TRBV4-3 to TRBJ1-2; the match to TRBD1 covers 9 bases. The CDR3 covers 18 residues. J gave up 4 bases and V 4 bases, and 16 bases lay outside the gene matches. Per the germline V gene, CDR1 is LGHNA and CDR2 is YSLEER.

This rearrangement joins TRBV25-1 to TRBJ1-1; the match to TRBD1 covers 7 bases. Trimming removed 10 bases from V and 7 bases from J; junction bases left unmatched: 6. The germline CDR1 and CDR2 sequences are MGHDK and SYGVNS. The CDR3 sequence is 11 residues long. CDR3 sequence (DNA): TGTGCCACCGACAGGGTTGGTGAAGCTTTCTTT. Amino acid sequence: CATDRVGEAFF.